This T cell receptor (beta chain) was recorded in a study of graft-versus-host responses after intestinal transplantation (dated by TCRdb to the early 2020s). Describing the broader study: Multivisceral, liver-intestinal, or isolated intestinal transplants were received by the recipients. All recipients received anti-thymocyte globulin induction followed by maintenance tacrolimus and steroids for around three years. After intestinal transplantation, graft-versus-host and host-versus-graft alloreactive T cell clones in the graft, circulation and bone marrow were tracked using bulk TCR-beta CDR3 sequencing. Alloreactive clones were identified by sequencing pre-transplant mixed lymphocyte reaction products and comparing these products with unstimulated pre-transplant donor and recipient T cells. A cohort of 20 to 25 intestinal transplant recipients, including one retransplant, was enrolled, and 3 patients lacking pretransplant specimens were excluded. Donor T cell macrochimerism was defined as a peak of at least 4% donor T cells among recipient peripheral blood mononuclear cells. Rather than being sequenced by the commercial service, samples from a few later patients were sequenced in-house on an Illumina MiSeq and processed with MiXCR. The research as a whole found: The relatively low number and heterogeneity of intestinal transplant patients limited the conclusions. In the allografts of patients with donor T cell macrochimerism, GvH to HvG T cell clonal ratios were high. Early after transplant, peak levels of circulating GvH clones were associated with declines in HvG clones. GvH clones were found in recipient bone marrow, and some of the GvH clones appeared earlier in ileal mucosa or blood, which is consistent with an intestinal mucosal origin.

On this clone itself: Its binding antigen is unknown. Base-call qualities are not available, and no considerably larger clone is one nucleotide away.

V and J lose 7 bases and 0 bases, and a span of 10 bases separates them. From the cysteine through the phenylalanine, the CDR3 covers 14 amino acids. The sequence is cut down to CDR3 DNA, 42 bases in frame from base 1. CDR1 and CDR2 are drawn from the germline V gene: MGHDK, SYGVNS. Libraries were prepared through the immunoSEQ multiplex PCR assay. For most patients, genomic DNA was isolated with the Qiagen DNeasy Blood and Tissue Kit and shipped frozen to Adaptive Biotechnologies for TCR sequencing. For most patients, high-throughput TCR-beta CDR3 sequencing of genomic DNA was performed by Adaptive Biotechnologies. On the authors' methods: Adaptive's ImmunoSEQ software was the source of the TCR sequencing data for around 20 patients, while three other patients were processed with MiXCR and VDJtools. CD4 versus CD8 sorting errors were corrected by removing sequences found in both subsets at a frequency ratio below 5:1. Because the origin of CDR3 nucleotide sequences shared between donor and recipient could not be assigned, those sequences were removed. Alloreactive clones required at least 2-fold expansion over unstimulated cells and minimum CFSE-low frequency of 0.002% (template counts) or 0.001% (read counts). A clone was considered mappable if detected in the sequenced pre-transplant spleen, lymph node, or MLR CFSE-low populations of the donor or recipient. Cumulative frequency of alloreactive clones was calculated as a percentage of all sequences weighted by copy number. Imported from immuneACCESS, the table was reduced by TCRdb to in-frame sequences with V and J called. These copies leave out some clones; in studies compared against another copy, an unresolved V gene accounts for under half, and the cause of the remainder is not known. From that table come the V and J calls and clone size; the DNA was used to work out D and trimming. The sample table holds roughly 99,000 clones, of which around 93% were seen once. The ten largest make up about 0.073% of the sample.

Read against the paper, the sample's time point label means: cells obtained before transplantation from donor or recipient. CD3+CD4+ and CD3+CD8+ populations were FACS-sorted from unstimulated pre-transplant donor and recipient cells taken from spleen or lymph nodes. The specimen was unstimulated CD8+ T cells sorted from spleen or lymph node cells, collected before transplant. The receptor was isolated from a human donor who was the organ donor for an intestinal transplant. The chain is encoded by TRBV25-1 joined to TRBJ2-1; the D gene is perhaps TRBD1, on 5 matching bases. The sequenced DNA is TGTGCCAGCACCTTGACAGACTCCTACAATGAGCAGTTCTTC. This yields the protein CASTLTDSYNEQFF.